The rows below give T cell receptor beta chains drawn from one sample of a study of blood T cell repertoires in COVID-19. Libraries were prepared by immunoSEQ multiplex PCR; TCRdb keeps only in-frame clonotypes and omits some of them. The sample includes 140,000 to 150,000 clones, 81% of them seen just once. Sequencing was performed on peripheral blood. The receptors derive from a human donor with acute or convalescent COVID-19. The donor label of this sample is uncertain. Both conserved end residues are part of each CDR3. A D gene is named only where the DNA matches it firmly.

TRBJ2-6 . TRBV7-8 CASSTRQSGANVLTF TGTGCCAGCAGCACCCGACAGAGTGGGGCCAACGTCCTGACTTTC
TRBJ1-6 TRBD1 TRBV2 CASSVRQGTIPLHF TGTGCCAGCAGTGTGAGACAGGGGACGATCCCCCTCCACTTT
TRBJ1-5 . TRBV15 CATSGGLDSNQPQHF TGTGCCACCTCGGGGGGGCTGGATAGCAATCAGCCCCAGCATTTT
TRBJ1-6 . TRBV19 CASSEQNSPLHF TGTGCCAGTAGTGAACAGAATTCACCCCTCCACTTT
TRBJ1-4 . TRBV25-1 CASSEMGTGLHEKLFF TGTGCCAGCAGTGAAATGGGAACAGGTTTGCACGAAAAACTGTTTTTT
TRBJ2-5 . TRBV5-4 CASSRGEASLRETQYF TGTGCCAGCAGCCGAGGGGAGGCTAGCCTTCGGGAGACCCAGTACTTC
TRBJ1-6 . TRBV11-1 CASSLGPPGSNSPLHF TGTGCCAGCAGCTTAGGCCCCCCGGGGTCTAATTCACCCCTCCACTTT
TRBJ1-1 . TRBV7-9 CASSQHENTEAFF TGTGCCAGCAGCCAACACGAGAACACTGAAGCTTTCTTT
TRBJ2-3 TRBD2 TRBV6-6 CASSHLAGGPADTQYF TGTGCCAGCAGTCACCTAGCGGGGGGACCCGCAGATACGCAGTATTTT
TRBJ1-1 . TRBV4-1 CASTPAQLGSRTEAFF TGCGCCAGCACCCCGGCCCAGTTGGGGAGTAGGACTGAAGCTTTCTTT
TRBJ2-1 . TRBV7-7 CASSLDLYNEQFF TGTGCTAGCAGCTTAGACTTATACAATGAGCAGTTCTTC
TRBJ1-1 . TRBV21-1 CASSSSGTAIATRMNTEAFF TGTGCCAGCAGCTCATCCGGGACAGCAATTGCAACTAGAATGAACACTGAAGCTTTCTTT